The TCR beta chain described here comes from a study of cytomegalovirus exposure and HLA in healthy donors. Regarding the study as a whole: A missense DCLRE1C variant was associated with V- and J-gene trimming of TCR beta chains in a later analysis, and an independent cohort replicated the association.

With regard to this clone: The antigen is unknown.

This CDR3 is 16 amino acids long. Trimming took off 5 bases at V and 2 bases at J, with 17 bases between the two ends. Per the germline V gene, CDR1 is SGHTA and CDR2 is FQGNSA. Primers for the PCR totalled 60 Vbeta and 13 Jbeta. The repertoire was sequenced with immunoSEQ multiplex PCR; TCRdb's copy has only in-frame clones and lacks some. The table lists about 160,000 clones, approximately 78% of them singletons. The sequencing input was PBMCs. V is TRBV7-2 and J is TRBJ2-3, with D possibly being TRBD2 (5 bases). The receptor was isolated from a male donor in good health and CMV-seropositive. The CDR3 loop is CASSPNSAEVTDTQYF. CDR3 sequence (DNA): TGTGCCAGCAGCCCTAATTCAGCGGAGGTCACAGATACGCAGTATTTT.